Below are 2 T cell receptor beta chains sequenced from a single sample in a study of glioma-infiltrating T cells. The iRepertoire nested amplicon-rescue multiplex PCR amplified TCR alpha and beta CDR3s from RNA. TCRdb re-derived calls from the multiplex PCR reads in MiXCR, one entry per CDR3 protein. The table shows 300,000 to 450,000 distinct CDR3 sequences, with 41% occurring only once. The sequenced material came from glioma tissue, nonneoplastic brain tissue, or PBMCs (not recorded which). The receptor source for this set is a human donor with low-grade glioma or glioblastoma, undergoing nonglioma brain surgery, or in good health (not recorded which).

Comment on this clonotype: This may arise from a read error, as a much more abundant clone is one base away. The rearrangement joins TRBV7-2 to TRBJ1-1; D remains ambiguous. This CDR3 has 15 amino acids. Germline V lookup: CDR1 SGHTA, CDR2 FQGNSA. CDR3 residues: CASSPTRYMNTEVFF. The CDR3 bases are TGTGCCAGCAGCCCTACCCGATACATGAACACTGAAGTTTTCTTT.

As for this clonotype: This could be a read error, since a much larger clone is one nucleotide away. CDR3 in DNA: TGTGCCAGCAGCCCGGGAGGAGGGCCAGATGAGCAGTACTTC. Its protein is CASSPGGGPDEQYF. The chain uses TRBV6-5 and TRBJ2-7; TRBD2 matches 7 bases. The CDR3 covers 14 residues. The germline gives CDR1 MNHEY, CDR2 SVGAGI. J lost 7 bases, V lost 6 bases, and 12 bases had no gene match.